The 15 T cell receptor beta chains below come from one sample, sequenced in a study of CD8 T cells in Susac syndrome. RNA was extracted with the RNeasy kit, and a quantity of about 0.45 to 1 ug was reverse transcribed using random hexamers. TCRdb re-called the immunoSEQ multiplex PCR reads through MiXCR, storing one row per CDR3 protein. In the table there are about 180,000 distinct CDR3 sequences, more than 90% of which are singletons. The specimen sequenced was CD4+ T cells from PBMCs. All receptors derive from a human donor with multiple sclerosis.

The V and J genes are TRBV20-1 and TRBJ2-7; D not certain. Germline CDR1 DFQATT, CDR2 SNEGSKA (reference sequence). This CDR3 comprises 14 residues. The V end was cut by 0 bases, the J end by 3 bases, with 12 bases between. Here the CDR3 DNA reads TGCAGTGCTAGAGATCCAGCCGGGCTCTACGAGCAGTACTTC. As protein: CSARDPAGLYEQYF.

V usage is TRBV27 and J usage is TRBJ2-5; no definite D call. V dropped 3 bases and J dropped 4 bases, with 12 bases sitting between them. The CDR3 loop spans 14 amino acids. Germline V lookup: CDR1 MNHEY, CDR2 SMNVEV (reference sequence). CDR3: CASSLHPRSETQYF. CDR3 DNA: TGTGCCAGCAGTTTGCACCCGCGGTCAGAGACCCAGTACTTC.

J is TRBJ1-2 and V is TRBV7-8, with 10 bases aligning to TRBD1. The CDR3 spans 12 residues. CDR1 is SGHVS, CDR2 FQNEAQ, per germline. Trimming took 6 bases from V and 6 from J; bases not matched to a gene: 1. The CDR3 sequence is CASRDRGDGYTF. CDR3 bases: TGTGCCAGCAGGGACAGGGGGGATGGCTACACCTTC. Full variable domain (missing parts from reference TRBV7-8 and TRBJ1-2): GAGVSQSPRYKVAKRGQDVALRCDPISGHVSLFWYQQALGQGPEFLTYFQNEAQLDKSGLPSDRFFAERPEGSVSTLKIQRTQQEDSAVYLCASRDRGDGYTFGSGTRLTVV.

This clonotype was detected only once. The chain uses TRBV4-2 and TRBJ1-2; D is possibly TRBD1 (6 bases). Germline CDR1 is LGHNA and CDR2 is YNFKEQ. V dropped 3 bases and J dropped 5 bases, with 13 bases sitting between them. The CDR3 covers 14 residues. This chain's CDR3 is CASSQGAGVYGYTF. Written as DNA, the CDR3 is TGTGCCAGCAGCCAGGGGGCCGGAGTTTATGGCTACACCTTC.

This chain connects TRBV10-3 to TRBJ1-1; D is possibly TRBD1 (5 bases). Germline loops: CDR1 ENHRY, CDR2 SYGVKD. Trimming left V 10 bases short and J 9 bases short, with 24 bases between. This CDR3 region has 14 residues. The CDR3 coding sequence is TGTGCCACCAACCAAGGAGGGGCCCGGGTCAAAGCTTTCTTT. Translated: CATNQGGARVKAFF.

The V and J genes are TRBV12-3 or TRBV12-4 and TRBJ2-3, with D perhaps assigned TRBD1 or TRBD2 (5 bases each). The CDR3 loop spans 16 amino acids. Trimming left V 6 bases short and J 1 base short, with 17 bases between. The CDR3 here is CASSGRDPRGTDTQYF. As DNA, the CDR3 is TGTGCCAGCAGCGGCCGGGACCCCAGAGGCACAGATACGCAGTATTTT.

The rearrangement links TRBV10-3 to TRBJ2-5; unclear D gene. The germline V and J ends were trimmed by 7 bases and 4 bases, with 13 bases remaining between them. CDR1 is ENHRY and CDR2 is SYGVKD in the germline V gene. This CDR3 spans 13 amino acids. In DNA form, the CDR3 reads TGTGCCATCAAACGTCTAGTAGGAGAGACCCAGTACTTC. Its protein product is CAIKRLVGETQYF.

The chain combines TRBV6-1 with TRBJ1-6; no definite D call. The CDR3 covers 14 residues. CDR1 is MNHNS and CDR2 is SASEGT in the germline V gene. Trimming took off 4 bases at V and 5 bases at J, with 9 bases between the two ends. CDR3 bases: TGTGCCAGCAGTGTCGGGCCAAATAATTCACCCCTCCACTTT. This translates into CASSVGPNNSPLHF.

The chain joins TRBV7-8 to TRBJ1-5; D gene uncertain. The CDR3 has 14 residues. From germline, CDR1 is SGHVS and CDR2 FQNEAQ. The V end was cut by 5 bases, the J end by 4 bases, with 12 bases between. The CDR3 nucleotides are TGTGCCAGCAGCCCAGGTTGGGGAAATCAGCCCCAGCATTTT. It translates to CASSPGWGNQPQHF.

In its sample, this clonotype was seen a few times. This chain connects TRBV29-1 to TRBJ2-7; TRBD2 aligns across 10 bases. The CDR3 has 15 residues. Germline-derived CDR1 and CDR2 are SQVTM and ANQGSEA. V shed 4 bases, J shed 4 bases, and the junction held 10 bases outside the gene matches. CDR3 sequence: CSVAAGGLGMYEQYF. For the CDR3, the DNA is TGCAGCGTTGCAGCGGGGGGGCTGGGGATGTACGAGCAGTACTTC.

The chain links TRBV12-3 or TRBV12-4 to TRBJ2-5; D is unresolved. The CDR3 totals 14 residues. Trimming removed 5 bases from V and 1 base from J, with 11 bases in between. The CDR3: CASSPALGQETQYF. The CDR3 bases are TGTGCCAGCAGTCCCGCCTTGGGCCAAGAGACCCAGTACTTC.

The rearrangement joins TRBV7-8 to TRBJ1-1; 9 nucleotides agree with TRBD1. The length of the CDR3 is 15 residues. CDR1 SGHVS and CDR2 FQNEAQ come from the germline V gene. V lost 5 bases and J lost 3; bases outside the gene matches: 7. CDR3 in amino acids: CASSPRDRDDTEAFF. The CDR3 nucleotides are TGTGCCAGCAGCCCCCGGGACAGGGACGACACTGAAGCTTTCTTT.

The chain recombines TRBV14 with TRBJ1-2, with 12 bases matching TRBD1. The CDR3 totals 17 residues. Germline trimming cut 4 bases from V and 7 bases from J; bases unmatched to any gene: 13. CDR1 is SGHDN, CDR2 FVKESK, per germline. The chain's CDR3 is CASSPIGTGGVYGGYTF. Here the CDR3 DNA reads TGTGCCAGCAGCCCTATAGGGACAGGGGGCGTTTATGGTGGCTACACCTTC.

The rearrangement links TRBV9 to TRBJ1-1; D uncertain. V lost 4 bases to trimming and J lost 3 bases, with 10 bases between them. The germline CDR1 and CDR2 sequences are SGDLS and YYNGEE. This CDR3 contains 13 residues. The DNA of the CDR3 is TGTGCCAGCAGCACCCGACCGGACACTGAAGCTTTCTTT. Protein sequence: CASSTRPDTEAFF. Drawing the rest from reference TRBV9 and TRBJ1-1, the complete variable domain is DSGVTQTPKHLITATGQRVTLRCSPRSGDLSVYWYQQSLDQGLQFLIQYYNGEERAKGNILERFSAQQFPDLHSELNLSSLELGDSALYFCASSTRPDTEAFFGQGTRLTVV.

The rearrangement joins TRBV9 to TRBJ2-2; 7 bases line up with TRBD2. V gave up 3 bases and J gave up 2 bases; unmatched junction bases: 4. Germline CDR1 SGDLS, CDR2 YYNGEE. There are 15 residues in the CDR3. The CDR3 DNA is TGTGCCAGCAGCGAACGGGGGGATAACACCGGGGAGCTGTTTTTT. Translation gives CASSERGDNTGELFF.